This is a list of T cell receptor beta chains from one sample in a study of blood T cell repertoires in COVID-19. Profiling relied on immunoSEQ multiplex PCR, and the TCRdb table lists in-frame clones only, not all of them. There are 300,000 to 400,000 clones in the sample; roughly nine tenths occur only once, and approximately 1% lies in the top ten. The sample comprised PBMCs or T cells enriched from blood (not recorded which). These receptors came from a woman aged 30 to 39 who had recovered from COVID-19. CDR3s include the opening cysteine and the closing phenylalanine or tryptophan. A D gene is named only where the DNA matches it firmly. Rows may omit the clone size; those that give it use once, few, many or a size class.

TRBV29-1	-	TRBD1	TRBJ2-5	CSVDEGTGGFWYQETQYF	TGCAGCGTGGACGAAGGGACAGGGGGTTTCTGGTACCAAGAGACCCAGTACTTC
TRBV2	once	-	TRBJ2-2	CASSVTGTRGWAGELFF	TGTGCCAGCAGTGTAACCGGGACTCGGGGGTGGGCCGGGGAGCTGTTTTTT
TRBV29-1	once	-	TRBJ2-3	CSVNNRALVDTQYF	TGCAGCGTCAACAACAGGGCTTTGGTAGATACGCAGTATTTT
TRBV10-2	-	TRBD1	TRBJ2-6	CASSTGTGVSGANVLTF	TGCGCCAGCAGCACCGGGACAGGGGTTTCTGGGGCCAACGTCCTGACTTTC
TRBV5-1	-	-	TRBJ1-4	CASSLRGPQTNEKLFF	TGCGCCAGCAGCTTGAGGGGCCCGCAAACTAATGAAAAACTGTTTTTT
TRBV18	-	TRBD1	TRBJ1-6	CASSPSVDRTSSPLHF	TGTGCCAGCTCACCAAGTGTGGACAGGACCAGTTCACCCCTCCACTTT
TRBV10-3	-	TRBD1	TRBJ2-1	CAIGGGTGVYNEQFF	TGTGCCATCGGTGGTGGCACAGGGGTCTACAATGAGCAGTTCTTC
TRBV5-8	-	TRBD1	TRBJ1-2	CASSRKTGADYGYTF	TGTGCCAGCAGCCGGAAAACAGGGGCAGACTATGGCTACACCTTC
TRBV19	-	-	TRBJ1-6	CASSMVGGRTNSPLHF	TGTGCCAGTAGTATGGTTGGGGGCCGAACTAATTCACCCCTCCACTTT
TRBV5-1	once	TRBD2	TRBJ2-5	CASSSLLTSGSQETQYF	TGCGCCAGCAGCTCGCTATTGACTAGCGGGAGCCAAGAGACCCAGTACTTC
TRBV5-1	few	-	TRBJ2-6	CASSLGLTGANVLTF	TGCGCCAGCAGCTTGGGGCTTACAGGGGCCAACGTCCTGACTTTC
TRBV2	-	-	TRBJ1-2	CASNPESTVNYGYTF	TGTGCCAGCAACCCGGAATCGACAGTTAACTATGGCTACACCTTC
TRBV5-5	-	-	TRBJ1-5	CASSLAGGGQPQHF	TGTGCCAGCAGCTTGGCGGGAGGAGGGCAGCCCCAGCATTTT
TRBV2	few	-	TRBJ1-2	CASSEQGRLTF	TGTGCCAGCAGTGAACAGGGCCGACTCACCTTC
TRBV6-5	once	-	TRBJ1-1	CASSPRIQRDTEAFF	TGTGCCAGCAGTCCACGGATCCAGAGGGACACTGAAGCTTTCTTT
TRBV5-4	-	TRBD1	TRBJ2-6	CASSLGQGSSANVLTF	TGTGCCAGCAGCTTGGGACAGGGGTCTTCGGCCAACGTCCTGACTTTC
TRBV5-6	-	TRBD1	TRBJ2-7	CASSQGAFYEQYF	TGTGCCAGCAGCCAGGGGGCGTTTTACGAGCAGTACTTC
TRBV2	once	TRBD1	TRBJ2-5	CASISDREETQYF	TGTGCCAGCATCTCGGACAGGGAAGAGACCCAGTACTTC
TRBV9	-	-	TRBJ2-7	CASSVFGSSYEQYF	TGTGCCAGCAGCGTATTTGGCAGCTCCTACGAGCAGTACTTC
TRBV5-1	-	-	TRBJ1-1	CASGERRGLNTEAFF	TGCGCCAGCGGGGAAAGGCGGGGATTGAACACTGAAGCTTTCTTT
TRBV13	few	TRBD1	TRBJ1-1	CASSSTGTGGTEAFF	TGTGCCAGCAGCTCCACCGGGACAGGGGGCACTGAAGCTTTCTTT
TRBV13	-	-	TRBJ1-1	CASSQYRAQVNTEAFF	TGTGCCAGCAGCCAATACAGGGCCCAGGTGAACACTGAAGCTTTCTTT
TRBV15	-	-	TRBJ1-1	CATSSYGGLTEAFF	TGTGCCACCAGCAGTTACGGGGGGCTCACTGAAGCTTTCTTT
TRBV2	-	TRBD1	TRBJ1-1	CARGTDFEAFF	TGTGCCCGAGGGACAGATTTTGAAGCTTTCTTT
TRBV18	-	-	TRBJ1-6	CASSSDSPNSPLHF	TGTGCCAGCTCTTCAGACAGCCCTAATTCACCCCTCCACTTT
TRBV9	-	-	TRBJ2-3	CASSVEGADTQYF	TGTGCCAGCAGCGTAGAAGGGGCAGATACGCAGTATTTT
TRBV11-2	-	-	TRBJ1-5	CASSLDRGAQPQHF	TGTGCCAGCAGCTTAGATCGGGGGGCACAGCCCCAGCATTTT
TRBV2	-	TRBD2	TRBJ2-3	CASRELAGASTDTQYF	TGTGCCAGCAGGGAACTAGCGGGGGCTTCCACAGATACGCAGTATTTT
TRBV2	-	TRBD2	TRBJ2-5	CASSDPGGVQETQYF	TGTGCCAGCAGTGACCCGGGGGGGGTCCAAGAGACCCAGTACTTC
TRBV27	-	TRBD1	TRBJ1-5	CASSLGQGSPQHF	TGTGCCAGCAGCCTAGGACAGGGGAGCCCCCAGCATTTT
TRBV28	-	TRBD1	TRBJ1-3	CASRGPGTGNTIYF	TGTGCCTCGAGGGGGCCCGGTACTGGAAACACCATATATTTT
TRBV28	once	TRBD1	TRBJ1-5	CASRTPGQALNQPQHF	TGTGCCAGCAGGACGCCCGGACAGGCCCTCAATCAGCCCCAGCATTTT
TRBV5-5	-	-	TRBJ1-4	CASSLTFATNEKLFF	TGTGCCAGCAGCTTGACATTTGCAACTAATGAAAAACTGTTTTTT
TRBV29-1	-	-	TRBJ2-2	CSVDGQNTGELFF	TGCAGCGTTGACGGACAGAACACCGGGGAGCTGTTTTTT
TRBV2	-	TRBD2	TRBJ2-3	CASSEGAGGTDTQYF	TGTGCCAGCAGTGAAGGAGCGGGGGGAACAGATACGCAGTATTTT
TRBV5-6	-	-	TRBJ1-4	CASSPNIGRGNEKLFF	TGTGCCAGCAGCCCCAACATTGGGAGGGGCAATGAAAAACTGTTTTTT
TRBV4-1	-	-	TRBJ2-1	CASSHRMRNNEQFF	TGCGCCAGCAGCCACCGAATGAGGAACAATGAGCAGTTCTTC
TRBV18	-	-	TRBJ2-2	CASSLKQVTGNTGELFF	TGTGCCAGCTCCCTGAAACAAGTGACAGGGAACACCGGGGAGCTGTTTTTT
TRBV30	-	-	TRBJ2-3	CAWTVGGASDTQYF	TGTGCCTGGACCGTAGGGGGGGCCTCAGATACGCAGTATTTT
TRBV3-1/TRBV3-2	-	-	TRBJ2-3	CASSQEGIQGLSDTQYF	TGTGCCAGCAGCCAAGAAGGAATTCAGGGTCTGTCAGATACGCAGTATTTT
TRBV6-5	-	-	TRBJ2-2	CASKVGGGTGELFF	TGTGCCAGCAAAGTGGGAGGGGGCACCGGGGAGCTGTTTTTT
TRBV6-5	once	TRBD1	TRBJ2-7	CASSYSDRGYEQYF	TGTGCCAGCAGTTACTCGGACAGGGGCTACGAGCAGTACTTC
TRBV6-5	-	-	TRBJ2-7	CASSITVEGEQYF	TGTGCCAGCAGTATCACGGTCGAGGGCGAGCAGTACTTC
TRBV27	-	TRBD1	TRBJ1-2	CASSLGGAGQGYGYTF	TGTGCCAGCAGTTTAGGGGGCGCGGGACAGGGTTATGGCTACACCTTC
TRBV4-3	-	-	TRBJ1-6	CASSQDVRSYSPLHF	TGCGCCAGCAGCCAAGACGTGAGAAGCTATTCACCCCTCCACTTT
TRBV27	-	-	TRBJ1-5	CASSTSRDSNQPQHF	TGTGCCAGCTCAACCTCCAGGGATAGCAATCAGCCCCAGCATTTT
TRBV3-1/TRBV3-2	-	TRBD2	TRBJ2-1	CASSQSSGGSYNEQFF	TGTGCCAGCAGCCAATCATCGGGAGGCTCCTACAATGAGCAGTTCTTC
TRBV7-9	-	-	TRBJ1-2	CASSLRVQNGYTF	TGTGCCAGCAGCTTACGGGTCCAGAATGGCTACACCTTC
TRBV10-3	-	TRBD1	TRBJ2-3	CAISERGQGNADTQYF	TGTGCCATCAGTGAGAGGGGGCAGGGGAATGCAGATACGCAGTATTTT
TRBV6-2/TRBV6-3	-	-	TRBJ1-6	CASSYGHEDSPLHF	TGTGCCAGCAGTTACGGACATGAGGATTCACCCCTCCACTTT
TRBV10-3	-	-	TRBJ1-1	CAISGTGSGTEAFF	TGTGCCATCAGTGGTACAGGGTCAGGGACTGAAGCTTTCTTT
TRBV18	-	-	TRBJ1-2	CASSPQRQAYGYTF	TGTGCCAGCTCACCACAACGACAGGCCTATGGCTACACCTTC
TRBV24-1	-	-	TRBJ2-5	CATSDARVGRETQYF	TGTGCCACCAGTGATGCCCGGGTCGGGAGAGAGACCCAGTACTTC
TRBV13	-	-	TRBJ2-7	CASSLYTRSSYEQYF	TGTGCCAGCAGCTTATATACTAGGAGCTCCTACGAGCAGTACTTC
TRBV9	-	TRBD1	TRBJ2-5	CASSGPGTGFETQYF	TGTGCCAGCAGCGGTCCCGGGACAGGGTTCGAGACCCAGTACTTC